These 8 T cell receptor beta chains came from one sample sequenced in a study of CD8+CD57+ T cells in acquired aplastic anemia (dated by TCRdb to about 2018). Flow cytometry had shown CD8+CD57+ cell expansion in the patients selected for sequencing. Sequencing took place on an Illumina HiSeq 2000. Profiling of TCR beta VDJ combinations and CDR3 sequences used genomic DNA as the template. TCRdb reanalyzed the raw reads on its own, using fastp at Q25 for trimming and MiXCR for clone calling, and kept in-frame beta chains. Rows merge per CDR3 protein into single entries with the most common DNA and genes. The sample table shows hundreds of thousands of distinct CDR3 sequences, and 82% are seen once. Over 35% of the sample is held by the ten biggest clonotypes. The sequenced sample consisted of sorted CD4+, CD8+, or CD8+CD57+ T cells (not recorded which) from PBMCs. The origin of the receptors is a human donor with aplastic anemia.

CDR3 in amino acids: CASSPEAGDSYNEQFF. The CDR3 nucleotides are TGTGCCAGCAGCCCAGAGGCGGGGGATTCCTACAATGAGCAGTTCTTC. This chain connects TRBV7-9 to TRBJ2-1; 7 bases are shared with TRBD2. Per germline, CDR1 SEHNR and CDR2 FQNEAQ (reference sequence). CDR3 length equals 16 residues. V dropped 5 bases and J dropped 1; count of bases not matched to a gene: 8.

Concerning this clonotype: One end of the junction varies from germline; a read error may be responsible. The genes are TRBV7-9 and TRBJ2-3; D is perhaps TRBD2 (6 bases). Germline V CDR1 and CDR2: SEHNR, FQNEAQ (reference sequence). The CDR3 consists of 15 residues. The CDR3 bases are TGTGCCAGCAGCGCGGGACGAACGGGTACAGATACGGAGTATTTT. Amino acids: CASSAGRTGTDTEYF.

In regard to this clonotype: At one of its ends the junction is not consistent with the germline gene, which may arise from a read error. J is TRBJ2-7 and V is TRBV2; D is possibly TRBD1 or TRBD2 (6 bases each). The germline gives CDR1 SNHLY, CDR2 FYNNEI. This CDR3 is 12 amino acids long. The CDR3 DNA reads TGTGCCAGCGGGGACGGGGGCACCGAGACGCAGTTC. This gives the protein CASGDGGTETQF.

This sequence joins TRBV19 and TRBJ2-7; D not resolved. Germline V lookup: CDR1 LNHDA, CDR2 SQIVND (reference sequence). With 10 bases removed from V and 7 bases from J, the gap between germline ends came to 20 bases. The CDR3 runs 13 residues. The CDR3 region is CATNRPPPHEQYF. CDR3 bases: TGTGCCACTAATCGTCCACCCCCCCATGAGCAGTACTTC.

To note about this clonotype: One end of the junction fails to match germline, which may point to a read error. The V gene is TRBV25-1, the J gene TRBJ2-1; possibly TRBD2 for D (7 bases). Germline lookup yields CDR1 MGHDK and CDR2 SYGVNS. The length of the CDR3 is 12 residues. The DNA of the CDR3 is TGTGCCACCAGTGAGGGGGGGCGTGAGCAGTTCTTC. It codes for CATSEGGREQFF.

This clonotype occurred many times. The rearrangement uses TRBV27 and TRBJ1-1, with 8 bases lining up with TRBD1. The CDR3 spans 12 residues. Germline V gene lookup returns CDR1 MNHEY and CDR2 SMNVEV (reference sequence). The junction had 3 bases not matched to a gene; V was cut back by 9 bases and J by 3 bases. The CDR3 nucleotides are TGTGCCAGTCAGGGGGCTTACACTGAAGCTTTCTTT. The encoded protein is CASQGAYTEAFF.

This clonotype is termed medium-sized. The chain employs TRBV20-1 and TRBJ2-1; 8 bases are a match to TRBD2. The CDR3 loop spans 14 amino acids. V was pared by 3 bases and J by 5 bases, with 6 bases of the junction left unmatched. CDR1 is DFQATT and CDR2 is SNEGSKA in the germline V gene (reference sequence). As DNA, the CDR3 is TGCAGTGCTAGCATCGGGAGGGCCCACAATGAGCAGTTCTTC. It yields the protein CSASIGRAHNEQFF.

As for this clonotype: Given the absence of the conserved phenylalanine or tryptophan at the CDR3 end, a read error is likely. The DNA is omitted, as the CDR3 cannot be located on it reliably, and the CDR3 follows TCRdb's listing. CDR3 amino acids: CASSGGGGHEPYFV. The chain couples TRBV2 to TRBJ2-5; the table's D call of TRBD2 was not tested on the DNA. The CDR3 region is 14 residues in length, termini included. From germline, CDR1 is SNHLY and CDR2 FYNNEI.